The 2 T cell receptor beta chains in this list originate from one sample, sequenced in a study of OX40 agonist ivuxolimab in advanced cancers. Profiling relied on immunoSEQ multiplex PCR, and the TCRdb table lists in-frame clones only, not all of them. The data hold about 58,000 clones, with less than 85% observed a single time. The material was CD4+ or CD8+ T cells sorted from blood, obtained in a trial of the OX40 agonist ivuxolimab. The receptors come from an adult with an advanced solid tumor such as melanoma, head and neck, liver or kidney cancer.

This clone was observed a single time. The V gene is TRBV7-2, the J gene TRBJ2-3; TRBD1 matches 8 bases. V lost 3 bases, J lost 5 bases, and 1 base stayed unmatched. The CDR3 spans 13 residues. Germline V gives CDR1 SGHTA, CDR2 FQGNSA. The DNA for the CDR3 is TGTGCCAGCAGCTTGGACAGGGAAGATACGCAGTATTTT. Encoded protein: CASSLDREDTQYF.

This chain links TRBV11-1 with TRBJ2-2; D might be TRBD1 (5 bases). CDR3 length: 14 residues. Trimming took off 8 bases at V and 1 base at J, with 11 bases between the two ends. Germline CDR1 SGHAT, CDR2 FQDESV (reference sequence). CDR3 residues: CASGRTQNTGELFF. The CDR3 region has the DNA TGTGCCAGCGGGCGGACACAGAACACCGGGGAGCTGTTTTTT.